This T cell receptor beta chain is drawn from a study of technical replicates of blood from a few donors. Germline CDR1 reads SGHTA; CDR2 reads FQGTGA. The CDR3 has 16 residues. V shed 5 bases and J shed 4 bases, with 18 bases lying between them. Generated by immunoSEQ multiplex PCR, the TCRdb table keeps only in-frame clones and is missing some. The sample shows some 70,000 clones, approximately 90% of them seen only once. The TCR originated in a human donor in good health. Some clones in this sample may be carry-over from other donors' samples. The sequenced sample was PBMCs. The chain couples TRBV7-3 to TRBJ2-1, with D perhaps TRBD2 (7 bases). CDR3 nucleotides: TGTGCCAGCAGCCCCCTAGGGGGAGGGGGATACAATGAGCAGTTCTTC. Its protein product is CASSPLGGGGYNEQFF. Looking up the rest from reference TRBV7-3 and TRBJ2-1 gives the full variable domain: GAGVSQTPSNKVTEKGKYVELRCDPISGHTALYWYRQSLGQGPEFLIYFQGTGAADDSGLPNDRFFAVRPEGSVSTLKIQRTERGDSAVYLCASSPLGGGGYNEQFFGPGTRLTVL.